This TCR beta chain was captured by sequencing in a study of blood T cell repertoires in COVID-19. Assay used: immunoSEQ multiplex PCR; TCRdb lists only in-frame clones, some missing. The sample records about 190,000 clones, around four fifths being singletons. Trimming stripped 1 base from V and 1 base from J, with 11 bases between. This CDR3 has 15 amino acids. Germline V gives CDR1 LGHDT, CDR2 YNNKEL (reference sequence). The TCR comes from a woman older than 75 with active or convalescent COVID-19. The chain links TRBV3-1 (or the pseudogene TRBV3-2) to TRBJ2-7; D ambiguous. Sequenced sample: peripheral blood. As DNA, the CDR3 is TGTGCCAGCAGCCAAGGTAATAATGTATCCTACGAGCAGTACTTC. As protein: CASSQGNNVSYEQYF.